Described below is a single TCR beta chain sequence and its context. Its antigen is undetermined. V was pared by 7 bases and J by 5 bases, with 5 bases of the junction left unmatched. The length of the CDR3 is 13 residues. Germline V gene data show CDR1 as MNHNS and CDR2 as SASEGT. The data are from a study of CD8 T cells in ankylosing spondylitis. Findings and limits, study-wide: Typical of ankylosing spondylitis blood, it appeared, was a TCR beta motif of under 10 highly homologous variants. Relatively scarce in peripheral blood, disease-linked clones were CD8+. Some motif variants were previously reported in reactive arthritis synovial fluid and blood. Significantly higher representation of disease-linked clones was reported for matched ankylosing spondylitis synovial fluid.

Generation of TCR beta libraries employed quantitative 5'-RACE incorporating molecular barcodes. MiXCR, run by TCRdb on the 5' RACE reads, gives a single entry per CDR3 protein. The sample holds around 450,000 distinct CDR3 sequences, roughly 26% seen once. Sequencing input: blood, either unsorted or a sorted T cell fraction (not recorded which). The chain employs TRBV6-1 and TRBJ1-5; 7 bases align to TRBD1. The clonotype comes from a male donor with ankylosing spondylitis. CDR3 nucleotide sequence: TGTGCCAGCAAACAAGGGGGCGATCAGCCCCAGCATTTT. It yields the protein CASKQGGDQPQHF.